This entry describes one TCR beta chain. Clones were sequenced by immunoSEQ multiplex PCR, and TCRdb holds only the in-frame ones, with some missing. The sample has some 520,000 clones; 80% to 90% are singletons. This sample stems from a study of blood T cell repertoires in COVID-19. CDR1 KGHDR and CDR2 SFDVKD come from the germline V gene. Deletions cut 7 bases from V and 7 bases from J, with 15 bases between. The CDR3 loop spans 13 amino acids. The sequence derives from a man aged 18 to 29 with COVID-19, enrolled during active disease. V gene TRBV24-1 combines with J gene TRBJ1-2; weak D call: TRBD1 (5 bases). Sequencing used peripheral blood. The CDR3 DNA reads as TGTGCCACCAGCTCGGGACCGCGGGGTGGCTACACCTTC. This encodes CATSSGPRGGYTF.